This T cell receptor beta chain was recovered during a study of T cells in localized non-small cell lung cancer. Looked up from germline, CDR1 is LNHDA and CDR2 is SQIVND (reference sequence). The CDR3 length is 13 residues. The V gene lost 2 bases and the J gene lost 3 bases, with 8 bases spanning the gap. Sequencing used immunoSEQ multiplex PCR; TCRdb keeps in-frame clones, though not all of them. The sample lists around 24,000 clones, around 81% occurring once. The starting material was PBMCs, obtained before any cancer treatment. The chain carries TRBV19 and TRBJ2-7; D unclear. The sequence came from a man aged 35 to 69 with stage II lung adenocarcinoma. The CDR3 here is CASSIFKNYEQYF. The CDR3 DNA sequence: TGTGCCAGTAGTATATTCAAGAACTACGAGCAGTACTTC.